Listed below are T cell receptor beta chains from one sample, sequenced in a study of a mutant IDH1 vaccine in newly diagnosed glioma. Antigens for these TCRs are unknown. Data came from immunoSEQ multiplex PCR; TCRdb stores just in-frame clones and leaves some out. The data show about 120,000 clones, roughly 90% seen once. The sequences come from PBMCs, collected from a glioma patient whose treatment included an IDH1 peptide vaccine. Receptors were obtained from a woman aged 45 to 65 with glioma. Each CDR3 is given with its conserved first and last residue. Each record gives: clone size, J gene, V gene, D gene, CDR3 DNA, CDR3 protein. The D gene is left open where the match is weak. For some rows the clone size is stated as once, few or many, or as a class when expanded; others skip it.

abundance: NA
j_gene: TRBJ1-2
v_gene: TRBV15
d_gene: NA
CDR3nt: TGTGCCACCAGCAGCATGGTCGGGGGAGGCCGGTATGGCTACACCTTC
CDR3aa: CATSSMVGGGRYGYTF

abundance: once
j_gene: TRBJ2-1
v_gene: TRBV7-3
d_gene: NA
CDR3nt: TGTGCCAGCAGCTTCGAGGTAGGCAATGAGCAGTTCTTC
CDR3aa: CASSFEVGNEQFF

abundance: NA
j_gene: TRBJ2-5
v_gene: TRBV27
d_gene: NA
CDR3nt: TGTGCCAGCAGGGTCGGGATCAACCAAGAGACCCAGTACTTC
CDR3aa: CASRVGINQETQYF

abundance: NA
j_gene: TRBJ2-1
v_gene: TRBV4-1
d_gene: TRBD2
CDR3nt: TGCGCCAGCAGCCAGGGTCCTAGCGGGTCCGTGGAGCAGTTCTTC
CDR3aa: CASSQGPSGSVEQFF

abundance: NA
j_gene: TRBJ1-5
v_gene: TRBV19
d_gene: NA
CDR3nt: TGTGCCAGTAACAGCGGAGGGCCCCAGCATTTT
CDR3aa: CASNSGGPQHF

abundance: NA
j_gene: TRBJ2-7
v_gene: TRBV27
d_gene: TRBD2
CDR3nt: TGTGCCAGCAGCTATCAACTAGCGGGATCCTACGAGCAGTACTTC
CDR3aa: CASSYQLAGSYEQYF

abundance: NA
j_gene: TRBJ2-7
v_gene: TRBV6-5
d_gene: NA
CDR3nt: TGTGCCAGCAGTTACTCCAGCAGGGCACCATCCTACGAGCAGTACTTC
CDR3aa: CASSYSSRAPSYEQYF

abundance: NA
j_gene: TRBJ1-3
v_gene: TRBV7-9
d_gene: NA
CDR3nt: TGTGCCAGCAGCTCCGGGACCCAGCCCGGAAACACCATATATTTT
CDR3aa: CASSSGTQPGNTIYF

abundance: NA
j_gene: TRBJ1-1
v_gene: TRBV28
d_gene: NA
CDR3nt: TGTGCCAGCAGACCCGCCACGAGAAACACTGAAGCTTTCTTT
CDR3aa: CASRPATRNTEAFF

abundance: NA
j_gene: TRBJ2-7
v_gene: TRBV18
d_gene: NA
CDR3nt: TGTGCCAGCTCACCCCGGGCAGGGGCGTACAACTACGAGCAGTACTTC
CDR3aa: CASSPRAGAYNYEQYF

abundance: NA
j_gene: TRBJ1-1
v_gene: TRBV10-3
d_gene: NA
CDR3nt: TGTGCCATCAGTGATCCGGGGGTGCAGGAAGCTTTCTTT
CDR3aa: CAISDPGVQEAFF

abundance: few
j_gene: TRBJ1-5
v_gene: TRBV7-9
d_gene: NA
CDR3nt: TGTGCCAGCAGCTTAGTTGGGGGGGACCAGCCCCAGCATTTT
CDR3aa: CASSLVGGDQPQHF

abundance: NA
j_gene: TRBJ1-5
v_gene: TRBV19
d_gene: NA
CDR3nt: TGTGCCAGCAAACGACCAGGGCGCGACGGCAATCAGCCCCAGCATTTT
CDR3aa: CASKRPGRDGNQPQHF

abundance: NA
j_gene: TRBJ2-7
v_gene: TRBV5-4
d_gene: TRBD2
CDR3nt: TGTGCCAGCAGCTTGGTACGGACTAGCGGGCGCGAGCAGTACTTC
CDR3aa: CASSLVRTSGREQYF

abundance: NA
j_gene: TRBJ2-1
v_gene: TRBV2
d_gene: TRBD2
CDR3nt: TGTGCCAGCAGTGAAGTCGCCGGGACTACTTACAATGAGCAGTTCTTC
CDR3aa: CASSEVAGTTYNEQFF

abundance: NA
j_gene: TRBJ2-3
v_gene: TRBV5-1
d_gene: TRBD1
CDR3nt: TGCGCCAGCAAGACTCAGGGGGTTAGCACAGATACGCAGTATTTT
CDR3aa: CASKTQGVSTDTQYF

abundance: NA
j_gene: TRBJ1-5
v_gene: TRBV27
d_gene: NA
CDR3nt: TGTGCCAGCAGTTTCGATAGCAATCAGCCCCAGCATTTT
CDR3aa: CASSFDSNQPQHF

abundance: few
j_gene: TRBJ2-1
v_gene: TRBV7-3
d_gene: NA
CDR3nt: TGTGCCAGCAGCTCCACAGGGAATGAGCAGTTCTTC
CDR3aa: CASSSTGNEQFF

abundance: NA
j_gene: TRBJ2-7
v_gene: TRBV9
d_gene: NA
CDR3nt: TGTGCCAGCAGCGGACCCACTCCCGGGACCGAGCAGTACTTC
CDR3aa: CASSGPTPGTEQYF

abundance: NA
j_gene: TRBJ2-7
v_gene: TRBV4-2
d_gene: NA
CDR3nt: TGTGCCAGCAGCCAAGAAAAGAGGGGTAGCGAGCAGTACTTC
CDR3aa: CASSQEKRGSEQYF

abundance: NA
j_gene: TRBJ2-6
v_gene: TRBV11-1
d_gene: TRBD2
CDR3nt: TGTGCCAGCAGCTTAGGGGGACTAGCGGGAGGAGGTGGGGCCAACGTCCTGACTTTC
CDR3aa: CASSLGGLAGGGGANVLTF

abundance: NA
j_gene: TRBJ1-1
v_gene: TRBV5-4
d_gene: NA
CDR3nt: TGTGCCAGCAGCTTGGCGGCAGGGACGAACACTGAAGCTTTCTTT
CDR3aa: CASSLAAGTNTEAFF

abundance: NA
j_gene: TRBJ1-4
v_gene: TRBV5-8
d_gene: TRBD1
CDR3nt: TGTGCCAGCAGCTCCCGGACAGGGGGATATGAAAAACTGTTTTTT
CDR3aa: CASSSRTGGYEKLFF

abundance: NA
j_gene: TRBJ1-1
v_gene: TRBV11-1
d_gene: NA
CDR3nt: TGTGCCAGCAGCTTAGGGACTGCCGGTGCGAACACTGAAGCTTTCTTT
CDR3aa: CASSLGTAGANTEAFF

abundance: NA
j_gene: TRBJ1-4
v_gene: TRBV4-1
d_gene: TRBD1
CDR3nt: TGCGCCAGCAGCCAAGCTAAGGGACAGAATAATGAAAAACTGTTTTTT
CDR3aa: CASSQAKGQNNEKLFF

abundance: NA
j_gene: TRBJ2-1
v_gene: TRBV2
d_gene: NA
CDR3nt: TGTGCCGTGTTCCGGGGCGGTCCCTACAATGAGCAGTTCTTC
CDR3aa: CAVFRGGPYNEQFF

abundance: NA
j_gene: TRBJ1-1
v_gene: TRBV6-6
d_gene: NA
CDR3nt: TGTGCGGGACGGGGGACCACTGAAGCTTTCTTT
CDR3aa: CAGRGTTEAFF

abundance: once
j_gene: TRBJ1-4
v_gene: TRBV11-2
d_gene: NA
CDR3nt: TGTGCCAGCAGCTTATTCAGGGCAAATGAAAAACTGTTTTTT
CDR3aa: CASSLFRANEKLFF

abundance: NA
j_gene: TRBJ2-1
v_gene: TRBV4-1
d_gene: TRBD2
CDR3nt: TGCGCCAGCAGCCCCGGGACTAGCGGACCATACAATGAGCAGTTCTTC
CDR3aa: CASSPGTSGPYNEQFF

abundance: NA
j_gene: TRBJ1-1
v_gene: TRBV9
d_gene: TRBD1
CDR3nt: TGTGCCAGCAGCGTCGGGACAGACACTGAAGCTTTCTTT
CDR3aa: CASSVGTDTEAFF

abundance: NA
j_gene: TRBJ1-1
v_gene: TRBV7-3
d_gene: NA
CDR3nt: TGTGCCAGCAGCGCCCTTCAGGGCGCTGAAGCTTTCTTT
CDR3aa: CASSALQGAEAFF

abundance: NA
j_gene: TRBJ2-7
v_gene: TRBV6-6
d_gene: TRBD2
CDR3nt: TGTGCCAGCAGCAGGAGATGGCGGGAGGCCGAGCAGTACTTC
CDR3aa: CASSRRWREAEQYF

abundance: NA
j_gene: TRBJ2-1
v_gene: TRBV30
d_gene: TRBD2
CDR3nt: TGTGCCTGGAGTATCGGCTCCCTTAGCGGGAGCTCCTACAATGAGCAGTTCTTC
CDR3aa: CAWSIGSLSGSSYNEQFF

abundance: NA
j_gene: TRBJ2-6
v_gene: TRBV10-1
d_gene: NA
CDR3nt: TGCGCCAGCAGTGCTTCCGCAAGATGCACAAAGTCGGGCCAACGTCCTGACTTC
CDR3aa: CASSASARCTKSGQRPDF

abundance: once
j_gene: TRBJ1-2
v_gene: TRBV11-2
d_gene: NA
CDR3nt: TGTGCCAGCAGCTTAGTCGTCTCGAGAGAAGCTAACTATGGCTACACCTTC
CDR3aa: CASSLVVSREANYGYTF

abundance: NA
j_gene: TRBJ1-2
v_gene: TRBV5-1
d_gene: NA
CDR3nt: TGCGCCAGCAGCCCCGACAGCCACTATGGCTACACCTTC
CDR3aa: CASSPDSHYGYTF

abundance: NA
j_gene: TRBJ1-6
v_gene: TRBV30
d_gene: NA
CDR3nt: TGTGCCTGGAGGCGGACGGGTAGCTCCTATAATTCACCCCTCCACTTT
CDR3aa: CAWRRTGSSYNSPLHF

abundance: NA
j_gene: TRBJ1-5
v_gene: TRBV27
d_gene: NA
CDR3nt: TGTGCCAGCAGTGGAGGGGCAGGTCAGCCCCAGCATTTT
CDR3aa: CASSGGAGQPQHF

abundance: NA
j_gene: TRBJ2-1
v_gene: TRBV29-1
d_gene: NA
CDR3nt: TGCAGCGTTGGAGTAAATGAGCAGTTCTTC
CDR3aa: CSVGVNEQFF

abundance: NA
j_gene: TRBJ2-7
v_gene: TRBV28
d_gene: TRBD1
CDR3nt: TGTGCCAGCAGTGAGACAGGGACAGGCTACGAGCAGTACTTC
CDR3aa: CASSETGTGYEQYF

abundance: once
j_gene: TRBJ2-7
v_gene: TRBV2
d_gene: NA
CDR3nt: TGTGCCAGCAAGGTGTCGAGGGTCAGCTCCTACGAGCAGTACTTC
CDR3aa: CASKVSRVSSYEQYF

abundance: NA
j_gene: TRBJ2-3
v_gene: TRBV21-1
d_gene: NA
CDR3nt: TGTGCCAGCAGCCGACGGACTAGCGGGAGAGTGGCAGATACGCAGTATTTT
CDR3aa: CASSRRTSGRVADTQYF

abundance: NA
j_gene: TRBJ1-5
v_gene: TRBV6-5
d_gene: NA
CDR3nt: TGTGCCAGCAGGGGGTCGGGCAATCAGCCCCAGCATTTT
CDR3aa: CASRGSGNQPQHF